This passage covers 20 T cell receptor beta chains from one sample sequenced in a study of cytomegalovirus exposure and HLA in healthy donors. PCR amplification relied on 60 Vbeta primers (plus 13 Jbeta primers). Clones were read by immunoSEQ multiplex PCR, and TCRdb kept only the in-frame ones, dropping some. The profile covers under 150,000 clones, with about 77% appearing a single time and about 5% taken by the ten largest. The specimen was PBMCs. The receptors come from a woman aged 25-40 years in good health and CMV-seropositive.

V usage is TRBV6-1 and J usage is TRBJ2-2; 8 nucleotides line up with TRBD2. Looked up from germline, CDR1 is MNHNS and CDR2 is SASEGT. The CDR3 is 15 amino acids. The J segment lost 3 bases and the V segment lost 3 bases, leaving 3 bases of the junction unmatched. This chain's CDR3 is CASSDRLAYTGELFF. The CDR3 DNA reads as TGTGCCAGCAGTGACCGACTAGCGTACACCGGGGAGCTGTTTTTT.

The chain has TRBV30 and TRBJ1-1; 10 positions match TRBD1. Germline CDR1 is GTSNPN and CDR2 is SVGIG (reference sequence). The V gene end was trimmed by 1 base and the J gene end by 10 bases; junction bases not matched to a gene: 0. The CDR3 runs to 11 residues. Here the CDR3 reads CAWSGTGGAFF. The CDR3 DNA reads TGTGCCTGGAGTGGGACAGGGGGAGCTTTCTTT.

The V gene is TRBV19, the J gene TRBJ2-1; 9 bases line up with TRBD2. CDR3 size: 13 residues. Germline V lookup: CDR1 LNHDA, CDR2 SQIVND (reference sequence). The V segment lost 4 bases and the J segment 11 bases; nucleotides outside the gene matches: 6. The CDR3 here is CASSRGGGGQQFF. The CDR3, as DNA: TGTGCCAGTAGTAGGGGCGGGGGGGGTCAGCAGTTCTTC. The full variable domain, with the rest looked up from reference TRBV19 and TRBJ2-1, is DGGITQSPKYLFRKEGQNVTLSCEQNLNHDAMYWYRQDPGQGLRLIYYSQIVNDFQKGDIAEGYSVSREKKESFPLTVTSAQKNPTAFYLCASSRGGGGQQFFGPGTRLTVL.

J is TRBJ1-1 and V is TRBV5-1; a weak D match, TRBD1 (6 bases). Trimming left V 3 bases short and J 0 bases short, with 12 bases between. This CDR3 is built from 15 residues. Germline V lookup: CDR1 SGHRS, CDR2 YFSETQ. CDR3 in DNA: TGCGCCAGCAGCTACAACAGGGATATGAACACTGAAGCTTTCTTT. Encoded protein: CASSYNRDMNTEAFF.

This chain links TRBV29-1 with TRBJ2-5; 7 positions match TRBD2. With 6 bases clipped from V and 1 base from J, the junction kept 2 bases outside the gene matches. The CDR3 extends over 12 amino acids. Germline V gene sequence: CDR1 SQVTM, CDR2 ANQGSEA. The CDR3 reads CSVRTSQETQYF. DNA for the CDR3: TGCAGCGTCCGGACTAGCCAAGAGACCCAGTACTTC.

V gene TRBV15 combines with J gene TRBJ2-7, with D hard to call. Trimming cost V 2 bases and J 2 bases, with 4 bases left between them. Per germline, CDR1 LNHNV and CDR2 YYDKDF (reference sequence). The CDR3 runs 12 residues. The CDR3 protein is CATSRSAYEQYF. The CDR3 region has the DNA TGTGCCACCAGCAGATCGGCCTACGAGCAGTACTTC.

This sequence joins TRBV10-3 and TRBJ2-1; 10 bases align to TRBD2. Germline V gene lookup returns CDR1 ENHRY and CDR2 SYGVKD. Losses at the gene ends were 5 bases for V and 6 bases for J; bases not matched to a gene: 7. CDR3 length equals 15 residues. The CDR3 DNA follows: TGTGCCATCAGTCCCGGGACTAGCGCTCGCAATGAGCAGTTCTTC. It encodes CAISPGTSARNEQFF.

This clone was observed a few times. V and J are TRBV11-2 and TRBJ2-1; D is undetermined. The germline gives CDR1 SGHAT, CDR2 FQNNGV. Trimming took 5 bases from V and 1 from J, leaving 15 bases between them. The CDR3 runs to 16 residues. CDR3 residues: CASSPRGDRSYNEQFF. In DNA form, the CDR3 reads TGTGCCAGCAGCCCCCGCGGCGACCGGTCCTACAATGAGCAGTTCTTC.

This sequence joins TRBV6-1 and TRBJ1-1; 10 bases line up with TRBD1. Germline CDR1 and CDR2: MNHNS and SASEGT. V lost 1 base and J lost 2; bases outside the gene matches: 13. The CDR3 consists of 19 residues. The chain's CDR3 is CASSEETVGQGGFNTEAFF. The CDR3 nucleotides are TGTGCCAGCAGTGAAGAGACAGTCGGACAGGGGGGTTTCAACACTGAAGCTTTCTTT.

The chain is built from TRBV10-1 and TRBJ2-7; D may be TRBD2 (5 bases). Trimming stripped 7 bases from V and 0 bases from J, with 16 bases between. This CDR3 has 15 residues. Germline loops: CDR1 WNHNN, CDR2 SYGVQD (reference sequence). The CDR3 nucleotides are TGCGCCAGCAAAAAGGCGGGCCCGAACTCCTACGAGCAGTACTTC. Protein product: CASKKAGPNSYEQYF.

V gene TRBV30 combines with J gene TRBJ1-5; TRBD1 might be the D (5 bases). The germline V gene has CDR1 GTSNPN and CDR2 SVGIG (reference sequence). V lost 4 bases, J lost 1 base, and 14 bases lay in between. CDR3 length: 15 amino acids. The CDR3 loop reads CAWTRQSGSNQPQHF. The CDR3 coding sequence is TGTGCCTGGACCAGACAGTCAGGGAGCAATCAGCCCCAGCATTTT. Combining the CDR3 with reference TRBV30 and TRBJ1-5 gives the whole variable domain SQTIHQWPATLVQPVGSPLSLECTVEGTSNPNLYWYRQAAGRGLQLLFYSVGIGQISSEVPQNLSASRPQDRQFILSSKKLLLSDSGFYLCAWTRQSGSNQPQHFGDGTRLSIL.

The sample holds a few counts of this clone. The genes are TRBV7-8 and TRBJ2-1; D perhaps matches TRBD1 (5 bases). The CDR3 spans 15 residues. V lost 3 bases and J 2 bases, leaving 11 bases between the germline ends. Germline V CDR1 and CDR2: SGHVS, FQNEAQ. The CDR3, as DNA: TGTGCCAGCAGCTTCACCAGGGATCCCTACAATGAGCAGTTCTTC. Translation: CASSFTRDPYNEQFF.

This clone was observed a few times. The J gene is TRBJ1-2, the V gene TRBV5-1; D is unclear. The CDR3 runs to 14 residues. Germline V CDR1 and CDR2: SGHRS, YFSETQ. V lost 1 base and J 0 bases, leaving 7 bases between the germline ends. The CDR3 coding sequence is TGCGCCAGCAGCTTGTCCAGCGCTAACTATGGCTACACCTTC. Its protein is CASSLSSANYGYTF.

On this clone: Other nucleotide sequences from this sample produce the same CDR3. The rearrangement links TRBV25-1 to TRBJ2-5; no definite D call. In germline, CDR1 is MGHDK, CDR2 SYGVNS. The CDR3 has 15 amino acids. V was pared by 3 bases and J by 0 bases, with 11 bases between. The chain's CDR3 is CASSDLTENQETQYF. The CDR3 bases are TGTGCCAGCAGTGATCTTACAGAGAACCAAGAGACCCAGTACTTC. The entire variable domain, with the rest obtained from reference TRBV25-1 and TRBJ2-5, is as follows: EADIYQTPRYLVIGTGKKITLECSQTMGHDKMYWYQQDPGMELHLIHYSYGVNSTEKGDLSSESTVSRIRTEHFPLTLESARPSHTSQYLCASSDLTENQETQYFGPGTRLLVL.

CDR3 protein: CASSPPTGTGGEAFF. The DNA of the CDR3 is TGTGCCAGCTCACCACCGACAGGGACAGGGGGTGAAGCTTTCTTT. This chain links TRBV18 with TRBJ1-1, with 11 nucleotides matching TRBD1. The ends lost 0 bases at V and 7 bases at J; junction bases unmatched: 4. Germline V gene lookup returns CDR1 KGHSH and CDR2 LQKENI. The CDR3 covers 15 residues.

The rearrangement uses TRBV5-1 and TRBJ2-5, with 13 nucleotides matching TRBD2. Germline CDR1 SGHRS, CDR2 YFSETQ. V lost 5 bases, J lost 1 base, and 8 bases stayed unmatched. This CDR3 is built from 17 residues. The CDR3 here is CASSAGTSGIIQETQYF. The CDR3 coding sequence is TGCGCCAGCAGTGCCGGGACTAGCGGGATTATCCAAGAGACCCAGTACTTC.

This clone was observed a single time. The rearrangement joins TRBV29-1 to TRBJ2-3, with D maybe TRBD1 (6 bases). The CDR3 spans 14 residues. V dropped 3 bases and J dropped 0 bases, with 10 bases sitting between them. Germline V gene sequence: CDR1 SQVTM, CDR2 ANQGSEA. CDR3 loop: CSVDGGPSTDTQYF. The CDR3, as DNA: TGCAGCGTTGATGGGGGCCCCAGCACAGATACGCAGTATTTT.

Only one count was recorded for this clone. The chain is built from TRBV10-1 and TRBJ2-1; 9 bases align to TRBD1. With V trimmed by 4 bases and J by 5 bases, 3 bases remained unmatched. The CDR3 is 14 amino acids. Germline lookup yields CDR1 WNHNN and CDR2 SYGVQD (reference sequence). CDR3 coding DNA: TGCGCCAGCAGTGGGGACAGGGCCCACAATGAGCAGTTCTTC. It encodes CASSGDRAHNEQFF.

The rearrangement joins TRBV7-9 to TRBJ1-1; tentatively, D is TRBD1 (6 bases). Looked up from germline, CDR1 is SEHNR and CDR2 is FQNEAQ (reference sequence). Trimming removed 4 bases at V and 4 bases at J, with 16 bases between. The CDR3 spans 15 residues. In DNA, the CDR3 is TGTGCCAGCAGCTCCGATACAGGGTTGGCCACTGAAGCTTTCTTT. Amino acids: CASSSDTGLATEAFF.

V and J are TRBV11-3 and TRBJ2-7; TRBD2 agrees at 7 bases. Germline CDR1 and CDR2: SGHNT and YENEEA. The trim removed 5 bases at V and 5 bases at J, leaving 9 bases unmatched. The CDR3 has 14 residues. The CDR3 loop reads CASSPQVGGNEQYF. Written as DNA, the CDR3 is TGTGCCAGCAGCCCCCAGGTGGGAGGGAACGAGCAGTACTTC.